Listed here are 18 T cell receptor beta chains from one sample, sequenced in a study of shared clonotypes between healthy human individuals. Clones were sequenced by immunoSEQ multiplex PCR, and TCRdb holds only the in-frame ones, with some missing. Among approximately 2,000,000 clones listed, around 95% were seen once. Only CD45RO-negative cells positively selected for CCR7 counted as naive CD8 cells, so terminally differentiated effector memory CD45RA+ cells were excluded. Sequencing was done on a sample of naive CD8+ T cells from PBMCs. These receptors were taken from a man younger than 35 in good health. Some clones in this sample may be carry-over from other donors' samples.

The chain joins TRBV4-1 to TRBJ2-1; a weak D match, TRBD2 (6 bases). CDR3 size: 16 residues. The germline V gene has CDR1 MGHRA and CDR2 YSYEKL. Trimming left V 2 bases short and J 4 bases short, with 15 bases between. The CDR3 region has the DNA TGCGCCAGCAGCCAACCACGGACTACCACGTACAATGAGCAGTTCTTC. Translating gives CASSQPRTTTYNEQFF.

This clone has more than one count but fewer than ten. The rearrangement links TRBV10-3 to TRBJ2-7; 9 nucleotides align to TRBD2. J was trimmed by 4 bases and V by 2 bases; bases with no gene match: 6. This CDR3 contains 15 residues. The V gene's germline CDR1 is ENHRY and CDR2 SYGVKD. The CDR3 reads CAISEEASGKYEQYF. For the CDR3, the DNA is TGTGCCATCAGTGAGGAGGCTAGCGGGAAGTACGAGCAGTACTTC.

The CDR3 reads CASSYTAYEQYF. In nucleotides, the CDR3 is TGTGCCAGCAGTTATACAGCCTACGAGCAGTACTTC. This chain uses TRBV6-6 with TRBJ2-7; D gene ambiguous. The CDR3 length is 12 residues. Per the germline V gene, CDR1 is MNHNY and CDR2 is SVGAGI (reference sequence). The V gene lost 3 bases and the J gene lost 2 bases, with 5 bases spanning the gap.

The CDR3 nucleotides read TGTGCCAGCAGCCCCGGACTAGCGGACCCCACAGATACGCAGTATTTT. Amino acids: CASSPGLADPTDTQYF. The rearrangement joins TRBV7-9 to TRBJ2-3; 10 bases map to TRBD2. Trimming removed 5 bases from V and 2 bases from J; junction bases left unmatched: 7. The length of the CDR3 is 16 residues. Germline CDR1 is SEHNR and CDR2 is FQNEAQ (reference sequence).

The chain employs TRBV2 and TRBJ2-7; a possible D gene is TRBD2 (5 bases). The CDR3 contains 13 residues. Germline V gene data show CDR1 as SNHLY and CDR2 as FYNNEI. V lost 7 bases to trimming and J lost 7 bases, with 17 bases between them. CDR3 nucleotides: TGTGCCAGCACCATATCCACTACTAGAGAGCAGTACTTC. As protein: CASTISTTREQYF. Full variable domain (rest looked up from reference TRBV2 and TRBJ2-7): EPEVTQTPSHQVTQMGQEVILRCVPISNHLYFYWYRQILGQKVEFLVSFYNNEISEKSEIFDDQFSVERPDGSNFTLKIRSTKLEDSAMYFCASTISTTREQYFGPGTRLTVT.

The CDR3: CASSFGGRAHEQFF. The CDR3 DNA sequence: TGTGCCAGCAGCTTCGGCGGGAGGGCCCATGAGCAGTTCTTC. The chain carries TRBV7-9 and TRBJ2-1; 9 bases map to TRBD2. With 3 bases clipped from V and 8 bases from J, the junction kept 5 bases outside the gene matches. Germline assignment: CDR1 SEHNR and CDR2 FQNEAQ (reference sequence). This CDR3 spans 14 amino acids.

The rearrangement joins TRBV27 to TRBJ1-1; D perhaps matches TRBD1 (6 bases). CDR1 and CDR2 (germline): MNHEY, SMNVEV (reference sequence). Trimming removed 3 bases at V and 0 bases at J, with 17 bases between. This CDR3 comprises 17 residues. CDR3 residues: CASSLLALTGMNTEAFF. CDR3 in DNA: TGTGCCAGCAGTTTGCTAGCCCTCACAGGGATGAACACTGAAGCTTTCTTT.

V and J are TRBV11-2 and TRBJ2-1; the match to TRBD2 covers 7 bases. With V trimmed by 1 base and J by 10 bases, 7 bases remained unmatched. The CDR3 has 14 residues. In germline, CDR1 is SGHAT, CDR2 FQNNGV. The CDR3 DNA sequence: TGTGCCAGCAGCTTAGGCGGGACTATCTACGAGCAGTTCTTC. Protein: CASSLGGTIYEQFF.

In its sample, this clone was seen once. This chain links TRBV4-1 with TRBJ1-2, with D possibly matching TRBD1 (5 bases). Trimming removed 4 bases from V and 3 bases from J, with 18 bases in between. The CDR3 is 16 amino acids. Looked up from germline, CDR1 is MGHRA and CDR2 is YSYEKL. The CDR3, as DNA: TGCGCCAGCAGCCCAACCCGCAGGGCTGGGGACTATGGCTACACCTTC. Amino acids: CASSPTRRAGDYGYTF.

The chain has TRBV21-1 and TRBJ1-5. TRBV21-1 is a documented pseudogene. This CDR3 has 17 residues. The chain's CDR3 is CASSTPRGGRQNQPQHF. CDR3 coding DNA: TGTGCCAGCAGCACCCCCCGGGGGGGCCGACAAAATCAGCCCCAGCATTTT.

The V gene is TRBV28, the J gene TRBJ2-1, with a possible D match to TRBD2 (6 bases). V dropped 5 bases and J dropped 5 bases, with 16 bases sitting between them. The CDR3 sequence is 15 residues long. Germline V gene data show CDR1 as MDHEN and CDR2 as SYDVKM. The CDR3: CASSPPGTSHNEQFF. Here the CDR3 DNA reads TGTGCCAGCAGTCCCCCCGGGACTTCCCACAATGAGCAGTTCTTC.

This chain uses TRBV9 with TRBJ2-7; 7 bases agree with TRBD2. Per the germline V gene, CDR1 is SGDLS and CDR2 is YYNGEE. This CDR3 has 13 residues. V shed 3 bases and J 3 bases; nucleotides not matched to a gene: 3. Here the CDR3 DNA reads TGTGCCAGCAGCGGGTCTAGCGGCTACGAGCAGTACTTC. This codes for CASSGSSGYEQYF.

CDR3 protein: CASREAGGNTEAFF. CDR3 DNA sequence: TGTGCCAGCAGGGAGGCAGGGGGTAACACTGAAGCTTTCTTT. This sequence joins TRBV6-1 and TRBJ1-1, with TRBD1 matching over 7 bases. Germline lookup yields CDR1 MNHNS and CDR2 SASEGT. This CDR3 contains 14 residues. With V trimmed by 6 bases and J by 2 bases, 6 bases remained unmatched.

On this clone itself: Other DNA sequences within the sample encode an identical CDR3. This rearrangement joins TRBV7-8 to TRBJ1-5; D is ambiguous. V lost 1 base, J lost 2 bases, and 6 bases lay in between. This CDR3 comprises 14 residues. Germline V gives CDR1 SGHVS, CDR2 FQNEAQ. The CDR3, as DNA: TGTGCCAGCAGCTTAGTCGGCGGCAATCAGCCCCAGCATTTT. It encodes CASSLVGGNQPQHF.

The rearrangement uses TRBV2 and TRBJ2-2, with 9 bases identical to TRBD2. Germline trimming cut 8 bases from V and 5 bases from J; bases unmatched to any gene: 6. The CDR3 covers 14 residues. CDR1 and CDR2 (germline): SNHLY, FYNNEI. DNA for the CDR3: TGTGCCAGCCCGCGGGAGGGCCGGACCGGGGAGCTGTTTTTT. Translation gives CASPREGRTGELFF. The entire variable domain, with the rest obtained from reference TRBV2 and TRBJ2-2, is as follows: EPEVTQTPSHQVTQMGQEVILRCVPISNHLYFYWYRQILGQKVEFLVSFYNNEISEKSEIFDDQFSVERPDGSNFTLKIRSTKLEDSAMYFCASPREGRTGELFFGEGSRLTVL.

This clone appeared once. The CDR3 DNA follows: TGTGCCACCCATAGCGGGAGGGTGGGGGAGCTGTTTTTT. Translating it yields CATHSGRVGELFF. This sequence joins TRBV6-1 and TRBJ2-2, with 11 bases identical to TRBD2. J was trimmed by 8 bases and V by 10 bases; bases with no gene match: 6. Germline lookup yields CDR1 MNHNS and CDR2 SASEGT. This CDR3 spans 13 amino acids.

As concerns this clone: Its ends do not fully match the called genes, so a read error is possible. The V call is TRBV7-9, the J call TRBJ2-7; 9 bases match TRBD2. CDR3 size: 15 residues. The germline V gene encodes CDR1 SEHNR and CDR2 FQNEAQ (reference sequence). DNA of the CDR3: TGTGCCAGCAGATTAGCGGGAGAGGGGTCCTACGAGCAGTACTTC. It is translated as CASRLAGEGSYEQYF.

This clone is a singleton in its sample. V and J are TRBV7-6 and TRBJ2-1; TRBD2 aligns across 13 bases. The germline V gene has CDR1 SGHVS and CDR2 FNYEAQ. The CDR3 contains 20 residues. Losses at the gene ends were 5 bases for V and 2 bases for J; bases not matched to a gene: 15. The CDR3 here is CASSLGRPGLAGSPYNEQFF. CDR3 DNA: TGTGCCAGCAGCCTTGGTCGCCCGGGACTAGCGGGATCCCCCTACAATGAGCAGTTCTTC.